Shown below are 23 T cell receptor beta chains from a single sample sequenced in a study of CD8+CD57+ T cells in acquired aplastic anemia. TCR beta VDJ and CDR3 profiles were obtained from a genomic DNA template. From the reads, TCRdb called clonotypes with MiXCR, one entry per CDR3 protein. The data show some 170,000 distinct CDR3 sequences, over 55% seen once. An expansion of CD8+CD57+ cells by flow cytometry had been shown in patients chosen for sequencing. The sample was sorted CD4+, CD8+, or CD8+CD57+ T cells (not recorded which) from PBMCs. Receptors were obtained from a human donor with aplastic anemia.

CDR3 loop: CASHRTGDQPQHF. The CDR3 DNA sequence: TGTGCCAGCCACCGGACAGGGGATCAGCCCCAGCATTTT. The chain uses TRBV7-9 and TRBJ1-5, with 9 bases fitting TRBD1. Trimming cost V 8 bases and J 5 bases; bases outside gene matches: 4. There are 13 residues in the CDR3. Germline V gives CDR1 SEHNR, CDR2 FQNEAQ (reference sequence). The full variable domain, rest sourced from reference TRBV7-9 and TRBJ1-5, is DTGVSQNPRHKITKRGQNVTFRCDPISEHNRLYWYRQTLGQGPEFLTYFQNEAQLEKSRLLSDRFSAERPKGSFSTLEIQRTEQGDSAMYLCASHRTGDQPQHFGDGTRLSIL.

The V call is TRBV10-3, the J call TRBJ1-1; TRBD1 matches at 8 bases. This CDR3 comprises 14 residues. Germline V lookup: CDR1 ENHRY, CDR2 SYGVKD. The trim removed 3 bases at V and 3 bases at J, leaving 3 bases unmatched. CDR3 in amino acids: CAISEDRGYTEAFF. CDR3 DNA sequence: TGTGCCATCAGTGAAGACAGGGGATACACTGAAGCTTTCTTT.

The rearrangement uses TRBV6-6 and TRBJ1-3; the D is unclear. The CDR3 is 14 residues long. Germline V gives CDR1 MNHNY, CDR2 SVGAGI (reference sequence). With 2 bases removed from V and 4 bases from J, the gap between germline ends came to 9 bases. CDR3 DNA sequence: TGTGCCAGCAGTTACGGGCAGGTCGGAAACACCATATATTTT. Translating gives CASSYGQVGNTIYF.

The chain employs TRBV9 and TRBJ2-1; TRBD2 agrees at 9 bases. From germline, CDR1 is SGDLS and CDR2 YYNGEE. V was clipped by 6 bases and J by 4 bases; unmatched bases: 14. The length of the CDR3 is 17 residues. The CDR3 region is CASTGGIRGGEYNEQFF. The CDR3 region has the DNA TGTGCCAGCACCGGGGGAATTCGCGGGGGGGAATACAATGAGCAGTTCTTC.

A few counts support this clonotype. The chain uses TRBV24-1 and TRBJ2-5; 9 positions match TRBD1. The J segment lost 0 bases and the V segment lost 6 bases, leaving 4 bases of the junction unmatched. The CDR3 covers 15 residues. In germline, CDR1 is KGHDR, CDR2 SFDVKD. CDR3 sequence reads: CATSTGQGNQETQYF. Here the CDR3 DNA reads TGTGCCACCAGTACGGGACAGGGTAACCAAGAGACCCAGTACTTC.

The sample holds one count of this clonotype. This chain uses TRBV9 with TRBJ1-1, with D uncertain. The length of the CDR3 is 13 residues. Germline V lookup: CDR1 SGDLS, CDR2 YYNGEE. V gave up 1 base and J gave up 4 bases, with 8 bases separating them. CDR3 amino acids: CASSVLGITEAFF. CDR3 sequence (DNA): TGTGCCAGCAGCGTATTGGGAATCACTGAAGCTTTCTTT. Supplemented by reference TRBV9 and TRBJ1-1, the full variable domain reads DSGVTQTPKHLITATGQRVTLRCSPRSGDLSVYWYQQSLDQGLQFLIQYYNGEERAKGNILERFSAQQFPDLHSELNLSSLELGDSALYFCASSVLGITEAFFGQGTRLTVV.

The gene calls are TRBV5-1 and TRBJ2-1; perhaps TRBD2 as D (7 bases). This CDR3 spans 18 amino acids. Trimming took 3 bases from V and 12 from J, leaving 31 bases between them. Germline V gives CDR1 SGHRS, CDR2 YFSETQ. CDR3 residues: CASSYEPIVSSGARGQFF. The DNA of the CDR3 is TGCGCCAGCAGCTACGAGCCTATAGTATCTAGCGGAGCCAGGGGGCAGTTCTTC.

The V and J genes are TRBV4-2 and TRBJ2-7, with D possibly TRBD2 on 5 matching bases. This CDR3 region has 13 residues. The germline gives CDR1 LGHNA, CDR2 YNFKEQ. V was pared by 4 bases and J by 4 bases, with 11 bases between. CDR3 in amino acids: CASSPSSVYEQYF. In nucleotides, the CDR3 is TGTGCCAGCAGCCCTAGCTCAGTTTACGAGCAGTACTTC.

This clonotype was counted only a few times. The rearrangement links TRBV29-1 to TRBJ2-7; D is ambiguous. The V and J ends lost 3 bases and 7 bases respectively, with 10 bases between them. The CDR3 totals 11 residues. Germline CDR1 SQVTM, CDR2 ANQGSEA. CDR3 sequence: CSVESGYEQYF. CDR3 DNA: TGCAGCGTTGAGTCCGGGTATGAGCAGTACTTC.

The chain uses TRBV20-1 and TRBJ2-1; 16 bases match TRBD2. The V segment lost 6 bases and the J segment 2 bases; nucleotides outside the gene matches: 13. This CDR3 has 19 amino acids. Looked up from germline, CDR1 is DFQATT and CDR2 is SNEGSKA (reference sequence). The CDR3 spells CSASVPGTSGGAAYNEQFF. The CDR3 bases are TGCAGTGCCAGCGTGCCAGGGACTAGCGGGGGGGCCGCCTACAATGAGCAGTTCTTC.

This clonotype was observed a few times. This chain connects TRBV15 to TRBJ1-2, with 9 nucleotides matching TRBD1. CDR3 length: 16 amino acids. V shed 3 bases and J 4 bases; nucleotides not matched to a gene: 9. The V gene's germline CDR1 is LNHNV and CDR2 YYDKDF (reference sequence). CDR3 region: CATSSNGQGQFYGYTF. CDR3 DNA sequence: TGTGCCACCAGCAGTAACGGACAGGGGCAATTCTATGGCTACACCTTC.

The chain has TRBV19 and TRBJ1-5; no firm D call. The CDR3 spans 12 residues. Trimming left V 10 bases short and J 0 bases short, with 7 bases between. The germline V gene has CDR1 LNHDA and CDR2 SQIVND (reference sequence). As DNA, the CDR3 is TGTGCCACCCGAGTTAGCAATCAGCCCCAGCATTTT. This encodes CATRVSNQPQHF.

The chain has TRBV5-4 and TRBJ1-1, with D unresolved. The CDR3 loop spans 13 amino acids. The germline V gene has CDR1 SGHNT and CDR2 YYREEE (reference sequence). The V and J ends lost 0 bases and 1 base respectively, with 4 bases between them. CDR3 sequence: CASSLEANTEAFF. In DNA, the CDR3 is TGTGCCAGCAGCTTGGAGGCGAACACTGAAGCTTTCTTT. Full variable domain (rest looked up from reference TRBV5-4 and TRBJ1-1): ETGVTQSPTHLIKTRGQQVTLRCSSQSGHNTVSWYQQALGQGPQFIFQYYREEENGRGNFPPRFSGLQFPNYSSELNVNALELDDSALYLCASSLEANTEAFFGQGTRLTVV.

This chain links TRBV24-1 with TRBJ2-3; D is unresolved. V was pared by 10 bases and J by 0 bases, with 16 bases between. Germline V lookup: CDR1 KGHDR, CDR2 SFDVKD. This CDR3 is built from 15 residues. In nucleotides, the CDR3 is TGTGCCACATTTACCCAGAGTTCTAGCACAGATACGCAGTATTTT. Its protein is CATFTQSSSTDTQYF.

V usage is TRBV7-9 and J usage is TRBJ2-3; 7 bases align to TRBD1. Germline V CDR1 and CDR2: SEHNR, FQNEAQ (reference sequence). There are 15 residues in the CDR3. The V gene end was trimmed by 5 bases and the J gene end by 0 bases; junction bases not matched to a gene: 5. The CDR3 here is CASSQGQASTDTQYF. As DNA, the CDR3 is TGTGCCAGCAGCCAAGGACAGGCCAGCACAGATACGCAGTATTTT.

The gene calls are TRBV20-1 and TRBJ2-7, with 9 bases aligning to TRBD1. The CDR3 extends over 17 amino acids. The V gene's germline CDR1 is DFQATT and CDR2 SNEGSKA (reference sequence). The CDR3 loop reads CGARDLVGTGLSYEQYV. Written as DNA, the CDR3 is TGCGGTGCTAGAGATTTAGTAGGGACAGGGCTGTCCTACGAGCAGTACGTC.

DNA of the CDR3: TGTGCCAGCAGTCGCTTTAGGGAGGGAAGCGATGAGCAGTTCTTC. It is translated as CASSRFREGSDEQFF. This rearrangement joins TRBV2 to TRBJ2-1; 7 nucleotides align to TRBD2. The CDR3 sequence is 15 residues long. CDR1 is SNHLY, CDR2 FYNNEI, per germline. V was clipped by 5 bases and J by 8 bases; unmatched bases: 12.

This rearrangement joins TRBV27 to TRBJ2-7, with 7 bases matching TRBD1. V was clipped by 5 bases and J by 5 bases; unmatched bases: 9. Germline V CDR1 and CDR2: MNHEY, SMNVEV (reference sequence). The CDR3 runs to 14 residues. The CDR3 loop is CASSRDRVKDEQYF. In DNA form, the CDR3 reads TGTGCCAGCAGTCGTGACAGGGTTAAGGACGAGCAGTACTTC.

The chain combines TRBV19 with TRBJ1-5, with D perhaps matching TRBD1 (6 bases). CDR3 size: 14 residues. Per the germline V gene, CDR1 is LNHDA and CDR2 is SQIVND (reference sequence). The V and J ends lost 5 bases and 11 bases respectively, with 19 bases between them. CDR3 sequence (DNA): TGTGCCAGTAGTCCCCGGGACACCGTAATGGCCCAGCATTTT. Residues: CASSPRDTVMAQHF.

The rearrangement links TRBV9 to TRBJ2-1; 10 bases align to TRBD2. The CDR3 is 14 amino acids. Germline V CDR1 and CDR2: SGDLS, YYNGEE. Unmatched junction bases numbered 3, after V lost 4 bases and J lost 5 bases. CDR3 residues: CASSFGLADNEQFF. The CDR3 coding sequence is TGTGCCAGCAGCTTCGGACTAGCGGACAATGAGCAGTTCTTC.

J is TRBJ2-5 and V is TRBV24-1; perhaps TRBD2 as D (7 bases). The germline V and J ends were trimmed by 4 bases and 1 base, with 12 bases remaining between them. Germline CDR1 KGHDR, CDR2 SFDVKD. The CDR3 consists of 15 residues. This chain's CDR3 is CATSDPAGAQETQYF. In DNA form, the CDR3 reads TGTGCCACCAGTGACCCCGCGGGGGCCCAAGAGACCCAGTACTTC.

This clonotype appeared a few times. The CDR3 region is CSARGTSGTDTQYF. The DNA of the CDR3 is TGCAGTGCTAGAGGGACTAGCGGCACAGATACGCAGTATTTT. The chain links TRBV20-1 to TRBJ2-3; 9 nucleotides align to TRBD2. J was trimmed by 1 base and V by 1 base; bases with no gene match: 0. This CDR3 is built from 14 residues. Germline CDR1 reads DFQATT; CDR2 reads SNEGSKA (reference sequence).

CDR3 in amino acids: CSARPRNGGETQYF. DNA of the CDR3: TGCAGTGCTAGACCCCGCAACGGTGGAGAGACCCAGTACTTC. This rearrangement joins TRBV20-1 to TRBJ2-5; D uncertain. This CDR3 contains 14 residues. Looked up from germline, CDR1 is DFQATT and CDR2 is SNEGSKA (reference sequence). V lost 2 bases and J lost 4, with 14 bases in between.